The 27 T cell receptor beta chains reported below all come from one sample, sequenced in a study of blood T cell repertoires in COVID-19. Clones were sequenced by immunoSEQ multiplex PCR, and TCRdb holds only the in-frame ones, with some missing. The table shows around 290,000 clones, with roughly nine tenths occurring only once. The sample was peripheral blood. The receptors derive from a woman aged 30 to 39 with COVID-19, enrolled during active disease.

This clone was picked up one time. V gene TRBV28 combines with J gene TRBJ2-1; the match to TRBD2 covers 7 bases. This CDR3 spans 15 amino acids. CDR1 is MDHEN, CDR2 SYDVKM, per germline. Trimming cost V 3 bases and J 4 bases; bases outside gene matches: 6. CDR3 nucleotides: TGTGCCAGCAGTTTCTCCGGGGAGGGGTACAATGAGCAGTTCTTC. It yields the protein CASSFSGEGYNEQFF.

The chain links TRBV19 to TRBJ2-7, with TRBD1 matching 9 bases. The CDR3 runs 16 residues. The germline V gene has CDR1 LNHDA and CDR2 SQIVND (reference sequence). V lost 3 bases, J lost 1 base, and 7 bases stayed unmatched. This CDR3 is CASSMTGQGLSYEQYF. For the CDR3, the DNA is TGTGCCAGTAGTATGACCGGACAGGGGCTATCCTACGAGCAGTACTTC.

V and J are TRBV7-9 and TRBJ2-3; 11 bases fit TRBD2. V trimming: 5 bases; J trimming: 0 bases; junction bases outside the gene matches: 4. Per germline, CDR1 SEHNR and CDR2 FQNEAQ (reference sequence). The CDR3 length is 16 residues. The CDR3 coding sequence is TGTGCCAGCAGCCCACGGACTAGCGGGAGCACAGATACGCAGTATTTT. Its protein product is CASSPRTSGSTDTQYF.

Points on this clone: A junction end diverges from the germline sequence, so it may reflect a read error. The chain has TRBV28 and TRBJ1-5; 10 bases align to TRBD1. There are 17 residues in the CDR3. From germline, CDR1 is MDHEN and CDR2 SYDVKM. The CDR3 region has the DNA TGTGCCAGCAGGTTATCGGGACAGGGGTGGGGCAATCAGCCCCAGCATTTT. Translated, it gives CASRLSGQGWGNQPQHF.

J is TRBJ2-6 and V is TRBV5-1, with D possibly being TRBD1 (6 bases). Per the germline V gene, CDR1 is SGHRS and CDR2 is YFSETQ. The CDR3 is made up of 17 amino acids. V lost 0 bases and J 0 bases, leaving 10 bases between the germline ends. CDR3 sequence reads: CASSLGNRASGANVLTF. The CDR3 DNA is TGCGCCAGCAGCTTGGGGAACAGGGCCTCTGGGGCCAACGTCCTGACTTTC.

The chain combines TRBV18 with TRBJ2-5; 10 positions match TRBD2. This CDR3 has 15 amino acids. V was clipped by 4 bases and J by 1 base; unmatched bases: 3. Germline CDR1 and CDR2: KGHSH and LQKENI. This CDR3 reads CASSLLAGVQETQYF. The CDR3 region has the DNA TGTGCCAGCTCACTGCTAGCGGGAGTCCAAGAGACCCAGTACTTC.

This CDR3 reads CASRGAGSGNTIYF. The CDR3 nucleotides are TGTGCCAGCAGGGGGGCCGGATCGGGAAACACCATATATTTT. The J gene is TRBJ1-3, the V gene TRBV6-5, with D possibly matching TRBD1 (6 bases). This CDR3 has 14 residues. The V gene's germline CDR1 is MNHEY and CDR2 SVGAGI. Between the trimmed V and J ends, which lost 6 bases and 4 bases, there was a span of 13 bases.

This clone has a single count. The V and J genes are TRBV30 and TRBJ1-1, with D unresolved. V lost 0 bases to trimming and J lost 5 bases, with 10 bases between them. Germline V gene lookup returns CDR1 GTSNPN and CDR2 SVGIG (reference sequence). This CDR3 comprises 13 residues. Written as DNA, the CDR3 is TGTGCCTGGAGTGTACTAGAGGAGACTGAAGCTTTCTTT. This translates into CAWSVLEETEAFF.

The rearrangement joins TRBV18 to TRBJ1-2; 9 nucleotides match TRBD1. Germline assignment: CDR1 KGHSH and CDR2 LQKENI. V shed 1 base and J 6 bases; nucleotides not matched to a gene: 6. This CDR3 region has 15 residues. This CDR3 reads CASSPRRQGENGYTF. As DNA, the CDR3 is TGTGCCAGCTCACCACGGAGACAGGGGGAGAATGGCTACACCTTC.

V is TRBV3-1 (or the pseudogene TRBV3-2) and J is TRBJ1-6, with TRBD1 matching over 10 bases. Germline lookup yields CDR1 LGHDT and CDR2 YNNKEL (reference sequence). V lost 2 bases to trimming and J lost 6 bases; unmatched junction nucleotides: 1. The CDR3 loop spans 15 amino acids. CDR3 sequence: CASSQRTGGNSPLHF. The CDR3 nucleotides are TGTGCCAGCAGCCAAAGGACAGGGGGTAATTCACCCCTCCACTTT.

The CDR3, as DNA: TGTGCCAGCAGTGAAACCGGGATCATCCACGAGCAGTTCTTC. Translating it yields CASSETGIIHEQFF. The gene calls are TRBV25-1 and TRBJ2-1; D perhaps matches TRBD2 (5 bases). The V gene lost 2 bases and the J gene lost 10 bases, with 15 bases spanning the gap. Germline loops: CDR1 MGHDK, CDR2 SYGVNS. This CDR3 region has 14 residues.

The rearrangement links TRBV7-9 to TRBJ2-5; 11 bases align to TRBD2. CDR3 length equals 15 residues. V lost 7 bases to trimming and J lost 5 bases; unmatched junction nucleotides: 9. CDR1 and CDR2 (germline): SEHNR, FQNEAQ (reference sequence). DNA for the CDR3: TGTGCCAGCACGCAGGCTAGCGGGGGGTTGGAGACCCAGTACTTC. Translation gives CASTQASGGLETQYF.

This sequence joins TRBV13 and TRBJ1-2, with D perhaps matching TRBD1 (5 bases). V shed 3 bases and J shed 2 bases, with 16 bases lying between them. The CDR3 has 16 residues. Germline CDR1 reads PRHDT; CDR2 reads FYEKMQ (reference sequence). CDR3: CASSLETGAMNYGYTF. The CDR3 nucleotides read TGTGCCAGCAGCTTGGAAACTGGGGCGATGAACTATGGCTACACCTTC. The full variable domain, its missing parts supplied by reference TRBV13 and TRBJ1-2, is AAGVIQSPRHLIKEKRETATLKCYPIPRHDTVYWYQQGPGQDPQFLISFYEKMQSDKGSIPDRFSAQQFSDYHSELNMSSLELGDSALYFCASSLETGAMNYGYTFGSGTRLTVV.

CDR3 DNA: TGTGCCAGCAGAGCCCCCGAGATTAGCAATCAGCCCCAGCATTTT. Encoded protein: CASRAPEISNQPQHF. The chain is built from TRBV6-6 and TRBJ1-5; D unresolved. V gave up 6 bases and J gave up 0 bases, with 12 bases separating them. Per germline, CDR1 MNHNY and CDR2 SVGAGI (reference sequence). The CDR3 has 15 residues.

The chain recombines TRBV29-1 with TRBJ1-5, with a possible D match to TRBD1 (6 bases). The germline V and J ends were trimmed by 4 bases and 6 bases, with 10 bases remaining between them. Germline CDR1 is SQVTM and CDR2 is ANQGSEA. This CDR3 has 12 residues. This CDR3 reads CSVGEGGQPQHF. As DNA, the CDR3 is TGCAGCGTTGGAGAAGGGGGTCAGCCCCAGCATTTT.

The chain joins TRBV15 to TRBJ2-1; possibly TRBD1 for D (6 bases). The CDR3 has 17 amino acids. Germline lookup yields CDR1 LNHNV and CDR2 YYDKDF (reference sequence). V was clipped by 1 base and J by 0 bases, with 13 bases between them. CDR3 sequence reads: CATSRVPGHYSYNEQFF. In DNA, the CDR3 is TGTGCCACCAGCAGAGTCCCGGGACACTACTCCTACAATGAGCAGTTCTTC.

This chain connects TRBV19 to TRBJ1-5, with 8 bases matching TRBD1. The CDR3 is made up of 17 amino acids. The V gene's germline CDR1 is LNHDA and CDR2 SQIVND (reference sequence). After removal of 4 bases from V and 4 bases from J, the junction contained 12 bases not matched to a gene. CDR3 sequence (DNA): TGTGCCAGTAGTACCTTTACAGGGGGTCGGGCAAATCAGCCCCAGCATTTT. This translates into CASSTFTGGRANQPQHF.

CDR3 sequence reads: CATTPNRDRNTIYF. CDR3 DNA: TGTGCCACAACACCCAACAGGGATCGAAACACCATATATTTT. The rearrangement uses TRBV2 and TRBJ1-3, with D tentatively TRBD1 (6 bases). The CDR3 is 14 amino acids. The V end lost 10 bases, the J end lost 5 bases, and 18 bases lay between the germline ends. Germline V gene lookup returns CDR1 SNHLY and CDR2 FYNNEI.

This rearrangement joins TRBV5-4 to TRBJ2-7; 10 bases line up with TRBD1. CDR1 and CDR2 (germline): SGHNT, YYREEE (reference sequence). The V gene end was trimmed by 4 bases and the J gene end by 5 bases; junction bases not matched to a gene: 12. The CDR3 is 16 residues long. The CDR3 is CASSPPDGQGEDEQYF. The CDR3 DNA is TGTGCCAGCAGCCCTCCCGATGGACAGGGGGAGGACGAGCAGTACTTC.

This clone was recorded only once. The gene calls are TRBV5-6 and TRBJ2-3, with TRBD2 matching over 12 bases. Unmatched junction bases numbered 5, after V lost 4 bases and J lost 2 bases. The CDR3 consists of 16 residues. Germline V gene data show CDR1 as SGHDT and CDR2 as YYEEEE. The CDR3 DNA reads TGTGCCAGCAGCCCCCTAGCGGGAGGGCCCACAGATACGCAGTATTTT. Translating it yields CASSPLAGGPTDTQYF.

The chain employs TRBV19 and TRBJ2-7; D remains unclear. CDR3 length: 15 amino acids. Per the germline V gene, CDR1 is LNHDA and CDR2 is SQIVND (reference sequence). Trimming stripped 3 bases from V and 0 bases from J, with 12 bases between. CDR3 loop: CASSMGYSYSYEQYF. In DNA form, the CDR3 reads TGTGCCAGTAGTATGGGCTACAGTTACTCCTACGAGCAGTACTTC.

J is TRBJ1-2 and V is TRBV14; the D gene is possibly TRBD1 (5 bases). The CDR3 totals 17 residues. Trimming stripped 0 bases from V and 5 bases from J, with 19 bases between. From germline, CDR1 is SGHDN and CDR2 FVKESK. The CDR3 loop reads CASSQDLIQGTRYGYTF. CDR3 nucleotide sequence: TGTGCCAGCAGCCAAGATTTAATTCAGGGCACGCGATATGGCTACACCTTC.

J is TRBJ2-4 and V is TRBV27; 12 positions match TRBD2. This CDR3 contains 22 residues. From germline, CDR1 is MNHEY and CDR2 SMNVEV (reference sequence). After removal of 3 bases from V and 1 base from J, the junction contained 19 bases not matched to a gene. CDR3 in DNA: TGTGCCAGCAGTTTCCAAGGTGGACCCCAGACTAGCGGGAGTGGTGCCAAAAACATTCAGTACTTC. This translates into CASSFQGGPQTSGSGAKNIQYF.

The genes are TRBV25-1 and TRBJ2-2, with TRBD2 matching 12 bases. This CDR3 has 18 amino acids. After removal of 4 bases from V and 2 bases from J, the junction contained 8 bases not matched to a gene. CDR1 is MGHDK and CDR2 is SYGVNS in the germline V gene. CDR3 in amino acids: CASSGHLAGGPNTGELFF. The DNA for the CDR3 is TGTGCCAGCAGTGGTCACCTAGCGGGAGGGCCAAACACCGGGGAGCTGTTTTTT.

V and J are TRBV11-2 and TRBJ2-7; 10 positions match TRBD1. Germline V gene sequence: CDR1 SGHAT, CDR2 FQNNGV. The length of the CDR3 is 15 residues. Losses at the gene ends were 5 bases for V and 3 bases for J; bases not matched to a gene: 7. The CDR3 is CASSPGQGGLYEQYF. As DNA, the CDR3 is TGTGCCAGCAGCCCAGGACAGGGGGGGCTCTACGAGCAGTACTTC. The variable domain in full, with the rest retrieved from reference TRBV11-2 and TRBJ2-7, is EAGVAQSPRYKIIEKRQSVAFWCNPISGHATLYWYQQILGQGPKLLIQFQNNGVVDDSQLPKDRFSAERLKGVDSTLKIQPAKLEDSAVYLCASSPGQGGLYEQYFGPGTRLTVT.

The chain employs TRBV25-1 and TRBJ2-7, with D unclear. Trimming stripped 1 base from V and 4 bases from J, with 5 bases between. Germline-derived CDR1 and CDR2 are MGHDK and SYGVNS. The CDR3 totals 12 residues. The CDR3 is CASSESVYEQYF. CDR3 DNA sequence: TGTGCCAGCAGTGAATCGGTATACGAGCAGTACTTC.

V is TRBV28 and J is TRBJ1-1; maybe TRBD1 (6 bases). The germline gives CDR1 MDHEN, CDR2 SYDVKM. This CDR3 spans 14 amino acids. The V end was cut by 2 bases, the J end by 3 bases, with 10 bases between. The DNA of the CDR3 is TGTGCCAGCAGTTTACAGGGGAGGGACACTGAAGCTTTCTTT. It translates to CASSLQGRDTEAFF. Full variable domain (remainder filled in from reference TRBV28 and TRBJ1-1): DVKVTQSSRYLVKRTGEKVFLECVQDMDHENMFWYRQDPGLGLRLIYFSYDVKMKEKGDIPEGYSVSREKKERFSLILESASTNQTSMYLCASSLQGRDTEAFFGQGTRLTVV.